Included here is one T cell receptor (beta chain) sequence, with context. This sample stems from a study of blood T cell repertoires in COVID-19. Overall study context: COVID-19 samples, acute and convalescent, were from the United States, Italy and Spain. From T cells, B-cell-depleted T cells, or PBMCs came the material, which was cDNA or gDNA.

The V segment lost 1 base and the J segment 4 bases; nucleotides outside the gene matches: 6. Germline loops: CDR1 LGHDT, CDR2 YNNKEL (reference sequence). CDR3 length: 17 residues. In the study's own analysis: Amplifying reference gene primers gave estimates of nucleated cell counts. Libraries were prepared by immunoSEQ multiplex PCR; TCRdb keeps only in-frame clonotypes and omits some of them. That table is the source of V, J and clone size, and D and trimming were worked out from the DNA. Found here are around 270,000 clones, 75% to 90% of them singletons; the top ten hold about 4.6%. The V and J genes are TRBV3-1 (or the pseudogene TRBV3-2) and TRBJ2-1; 11 bases are a match to TRBD2. The specimen was peripheral blood. The receptor comes from a man aged 35-49 years with acute or convalescent COVID-19. This CDR3 is CASSQGILAGAYNEQFF. CDR3 nucleotides: TGTGCCAGCAGCCAAGGGATACTAGCGGGGGCGTACAATGAGCAGTTCTTC.